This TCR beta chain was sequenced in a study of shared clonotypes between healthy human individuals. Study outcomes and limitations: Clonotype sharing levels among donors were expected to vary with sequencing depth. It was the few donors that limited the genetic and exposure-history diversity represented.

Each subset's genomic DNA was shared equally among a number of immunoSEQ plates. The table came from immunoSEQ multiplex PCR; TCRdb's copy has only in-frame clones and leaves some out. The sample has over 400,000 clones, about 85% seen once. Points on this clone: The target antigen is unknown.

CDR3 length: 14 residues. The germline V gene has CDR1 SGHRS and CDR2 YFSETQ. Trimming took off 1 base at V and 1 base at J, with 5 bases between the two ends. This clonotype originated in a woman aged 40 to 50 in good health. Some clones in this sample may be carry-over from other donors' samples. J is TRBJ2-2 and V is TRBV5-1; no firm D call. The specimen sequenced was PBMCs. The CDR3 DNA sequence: TGCGCCAGCAGCTTGTTTGGGAACACCGGGGAGCTGTTTTTT. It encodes CASSLFGNTGELFF. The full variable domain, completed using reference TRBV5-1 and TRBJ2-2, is KAGVTQTPRYLIKTRGQQVTLSCSPISGHRSVSWYQQTPGQGLQFLFEYFSETQRNKGNFPGRFSGRQFSNSRSEMNVSTLELGDSALYLCASSLFGNTGELFFGEGSRLTVL.